The rows below give T cell receptor beta chains drawn from one sample of a study of blood T cell repertoires in COVID-19. Assay: immunoSEQ multiplex PCR; the TCRdb copy retains only in-frame clones and omits some. The data hold about 180,000 clones, with over 75% observed a single time. The sample was peripheral blood. Source of these receptors: a human donor with active or convalescent COVID-19. The donor label of this sample is uncertain. Both conserved end residues are part of each CDR3. The D gene is left open where the match is weak. Clone size, where shown, is once, few, many, or a class for clones that have expanded.

TRBJ2-3 TRBD2 TRBV5-1 . CASSFGLAGGNTQYF TGCGCCAGCAGCTTCGGACTAGCGGGGGGAAATACGCAGTATTTT
TRBJ2-7 TRBD2 TRBV5-6 . CASSWGTSGRYEQYF TGTGCCAGCAGCTGGGGGACTAGCGGAAGGTACGAGCAGTACTTC
TRBJ2-1 . TRBV5-6 . CASSLQLGFNEQFF TGTGCCAGCAGCTTGCAGCTAGGATTCAATGAGCAGTTCTTC
TRBJ2-1 TRBD2 TRBV11-3 once CASSLEGLAEFNEQFF TGTGCCAGCAGCTTGGAGGGACTAGCGGAATTCAATGAGCAGTTCTTC
TRBJ2-1 . TRBV28 once CASSLRGGGSFF TGTGCCAGCAGTTTAAGGGGCGGGGGCTCATTCTTC
TRBJ2-3 TRBD2 TRBV7-2 once CASSWTSGVLTDTQYF TGTGCCAGCAGCTGGACTAGCGGGGTGCTCACAGATACGCAGTATTTT
TRBJ1-2 . TRBV2 few CASSSGNYGYTF TGTGCCAGCAGTTCAGGGAACTATGGCTACACCTTC
TRBJ2-7 TRBD2 TRBV11-2 few CASSLGLAGGSGFF TGTGCCAGCAGCTTGGGACTAGCGGGAGGGTCCGGTTTCTTC
TRBJ1-5 . TRBV5-6 . CASSLRSGNQPQHF TGTGCCAGCAGCTTGCGTTCTGGCAATCAGCCCCAGCATTTT
TRBJ2-7 . TRBV5-1 . CASGQGWGDEQYF TGCGCCAGCGGCCAAGGGTGGGGGGACGAGCAGTACTTC
TRBJ2-1 . TRBV6-2/TRBV6-3 . CASSFGREQFF TGTGCCAGCAGTTTCGGCAGGGAGCAGTTCTTC
TRBJ2-7 TRBD2 TRBV5-1 . CASSLEGGLALTPYEQYF TGCGCCAGCAGCTTGGAGGGGGGACTAGCGCTGACCCCTTACGAGCAGTACTTC
TRBJ2-5 . TRBV11-1 . CASSGNREETQYF TGTGCCAGCAGCGGCAACAGGGAAGAGACCCAGTACTTC
TRBJ2-7 . TRBV27 . CASSSPGVGAFEQYF TGTGCCAGCAGTTCCCCCGGAGTGGGGGCTTTTGAGCAGTACTTC
TRBJ2-3 . TRBV10-3 . CAITDRISTDTQYF TGTGCCATCACAGACAGGATTAGCACAGATACGCAGTATTTT
TRBJ2-2 . TRBV14 . CASSQILNGELFF TGTGCCAGCAGCCAAATACTAAACGGGGAGCTGTTTTTT
TRBJ2-7 TRBD1 TRBV7-3 . CASSIQGVGPYEQYF TGTGCCAGCAGCATCCAGGGGGTGGGACCCTACGAGCAGTACTTC
TRBJ2-7 . TRBV28 . CASSTITSHPYEQYF TGTGCCAGCAGTACAATTACTAGCCATCCGTACGAGCAGTACTTC
TRBJ2-5 TRBD2 TRBV18 . CASSPPRASGGQETQYF TGTGCCAGCTCACCCCCGAGGGCTAGCGGAGGGCAAGAGACCCAGTACTTC
TRBJ2-7 . TRBV28 . CASGSSVPYEQYF TGTGCCAGCGGATCTAGCGTCCCCTACGAGCAGTACTTC
TRBJ1-2 TRBD1 TRBV6-9 . CASTPWTGKGNNYGYTF TGTGCCAGCACGCCCTGGACAGGGAAAGGCAATAACTATGGCTACACCTTC
TRBJ2-2 . TRBV7-9 few CASSPDSGTGELFF TGTGCCAGCAGCCCCGACTCGGGCACCGGGGAGCTGTTTTTT
TRBJ1-3 TRBD1 TRBV28 . CASSLRTGGGNTIYF TGTGCCAGCAGTTTACGGACAGGGGGTGGAAACACCATATATTTT
TRBJ1-3 TRBD1 TRBV10-2 . CASSDLTGDGNTIYF TGCGCCAGCAGTGACCTGACAGGGGACGGAAACACCATATATTTT
TRBJ1-2 . TRBV11-3 . CASSFRQPVDYGYTF TGTGCCAGCAGCTTCCGACAGCCCGTAGACTATGGCTACACCTTC
TRBJ1-5 . TRBV5-4 . CASSHSAGDSNQPQHF TGTGCCAGCAGCCATTCCGCAGGGGATAGCAATCAGCCCCAGCATTTT
TRBJ1-2 . TRBV5-5 . CASSLSELLSKGYTF TGTGCCAGCAGCTTGAGCGAACTACTATCCAAGGGCTACACCTTC
TRBJ2-2 TRBD1 TRBV5-1 . CASSLEGPGQGNTGELFF TGCGCCAGCAGCTTGGAGGGCCCGGGACAGGGGAACACCGGGGAGCTGTTTTTT
TRBJ1-5 . TRBV7-2 . CASSPTRGGGGDQPQHF TGTGCCAGCAGCCCCACACGGGGGGGAGGGGGAGATCAGCCCCAGCATTTT
TRBJ2-2 . TRBV19 . CASSISGWVPNTGELFF TGTGCCAGTAGTATATCGGGGTGGGTGCCTAACACCGGGGAGCTGTTTTTT
TRBJ2-2 . TRBV3-1/TRBV3-2 . CASSQDGYVGISGELFF TGTGCCAGCAGCCAAGATGGGTACGTCGGGATTTCCGGGGAGCTGTTTTTT
TRBJ1-1 TRBD1 TRBV7-3 once CASSIDRVNTEAFF TGTGCCAGCAGCATAGACAGGGTTAACACTGAAGCTTTCTTT
TRBJ2-2 . TRBV6-2/TRBV6-3 . CASSYAGSLNTGELFF TGTGCCAGCAGTTATGCCGGGTCCCTGAACACCGGGGAGCTGTTTTTT
TRBJ2-5 . TRBV3-1/TRBV3-2 . CASKKTSETQYF TGTGCCAGCAAGAAAACTTCTGAGACCCAGTACTTC
TRBJ1-1 . TRBV11-2 once CASSRGNTEAFF TGTGCCAGCAGCAGGGGGAACACTGAAGCTTTCTTT
TRBJ1-1 TRBD1 TRBV3-1/TRBV3-2 once CASSAIQGTEAFF TGTGCCAGCAGCGCGATACAGGGGACTGAAGCTTTCTTT
TRBJ2-7 TRBD2 TRBV12-3/TRBV12-4 . CASSPGGHYEQYF TGTGCCAGCAGTCCGGGAGGTCACTACGAGCAGTACTTC
TRBJ2-1 TRBD1 TRBV7-9 . CASDLVGTGPYNEQFF TGTGCCAGCGACCTCGTCGGGACAGGGCCCTACAATGAGCAGTTCTTC
TRBJ2-3 . TRBV7-2 . CASSGIWRVTSTDTQYF TGTGCCAGCAGCGGAATTTGGCGGGTTACTAGCACAGATACGCAGTATTTT
TRBJ2-5 TRBD2 TRBV4-1 . CASSHFSGSETQYF TGCGCCAGCAGCCACTTTAGCGGGAGTGAGACCCAGTACTTC
TRBJ2-6 TRBD1 TRBV19 . CATGQVYSGANVLTF TGTGCCACGGGACAGGTTTACTCTGGGGCCAACGTCCTGACTTTC
TRBJ2-1 TRBD2 TRBV14 . CASSQGPYGSGGRSYNEQFF TGTGCCAGCAGCCAAGGCCCGTACGGTAGCGGGGGTCGCTCCTACAATGAGCAGTTCTTC
TRBJ1-1 . TRBV12-5 once CASGPLQGPDEAFF TGTGCTAGTGGTCCCCTCCAGGGTCCTGATGAAGCTTTCTTT
TRBJ2-7 TRBD2 TRBV13 . CASSLVASGGAHEQYF TGTGCCAGCAGCTTAGTGGCTAGCGGGGGGGCCCACGAGCAGTACTTC
TRBJ2-7 TRBD2 TRBV7-2 . CASSSLGLAYEQYF TGTGCCAGCAGCTCCCTGGGACTAGCTTACGAGCAGTACTTC
TRBJ1-1 TRBD1 TRBV5-4 . CASSLGQGIEAFF TGTGCCAGCAGCCTAGGACAGGGCATTGAAGCTTTCTTT
TRBJ1-6 TRBD1 TRBV2 . CASRGQGLNSPLHF TGTGCCAGCAGAGGACAGGGTTTAAATTCACCCCTCCACTTT
TRBJ2-7 . TRBV6-5 . CASSYSGRGYEQYF TGTGCCAGCAGTTACTCGGGGCGGGGCTACGAGCAGTACTTC